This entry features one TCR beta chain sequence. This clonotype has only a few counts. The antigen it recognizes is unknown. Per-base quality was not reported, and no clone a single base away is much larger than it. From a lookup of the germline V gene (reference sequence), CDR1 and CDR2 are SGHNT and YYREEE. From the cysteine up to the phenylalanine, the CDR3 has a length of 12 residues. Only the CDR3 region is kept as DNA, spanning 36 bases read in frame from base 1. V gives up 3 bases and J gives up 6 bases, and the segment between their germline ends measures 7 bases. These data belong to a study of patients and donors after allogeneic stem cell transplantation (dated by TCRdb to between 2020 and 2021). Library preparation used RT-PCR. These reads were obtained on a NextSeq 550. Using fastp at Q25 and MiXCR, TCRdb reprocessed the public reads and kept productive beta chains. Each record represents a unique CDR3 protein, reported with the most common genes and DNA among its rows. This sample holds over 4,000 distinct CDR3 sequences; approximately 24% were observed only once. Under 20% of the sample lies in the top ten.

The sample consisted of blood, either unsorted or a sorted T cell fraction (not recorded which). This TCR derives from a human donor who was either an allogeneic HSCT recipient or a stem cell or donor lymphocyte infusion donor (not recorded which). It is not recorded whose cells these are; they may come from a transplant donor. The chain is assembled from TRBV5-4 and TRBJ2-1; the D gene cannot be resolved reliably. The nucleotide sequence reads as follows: TGTGCCAGCAGCTCGCTGGGCAATGAGCAGTTCTTC. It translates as CASSSLGNEQFF.